A single sample is the source of the 9 T cell receptor beta chains below, sequenced in a study of tumor-infiltrating lymphocytes in primary liver carcinoma. The source of the blood RNA was unsorted whole blood, and germline DNA was extracted as well. Synthesis of TCR beta cDNA was carried out from approximately 470 ng total RNA with a constant-region primer. For TCR beta, libraries were produced by three nested multiplex PCR rounds using slightly modified ARM-PCR. Each of the first two PCR rounds ran around 10 cycles with TRBV1-TRBV30 forward and C-beta reverse primers. MiXCR was run by TCRdb on the multiplex PCR reads, yielding one entry per CDR3 protein. This table has 310,000 or so distinct CDR3 sequences, more than 55% appearing once. The sequencing sample was made of peripheral blood. The receptor set was obtained from a woman aged 25 to 39 with primary liver carcinoma and hepatitis B virus infection.

This clonotype was observed a handful of times. The chain joins TRBV14 to TRBJ2-2; D gene unclear. This CDR3 is built from 13 residues. CDR1 and CDR2 from the germline V gene are SGHDN and FVKESK. V shed 0 bases and J shed 5 bases, with 4 bases lying between them. CDR3 in DNA: TGTGCCAGCAGCCAAGAAAAGACCGGGGAGCTGTTTTTT. It codes for CASSQEKTGELFF. The whole variable domain, remainder taken from reference TRBV14 and TRBJ2-2, is EAGVTQFPSHSVIEKGQTVTLRCDPISGHDNLYWYRRVMGKEIKFLLHFVKESKQDESGMPNNRFLAERTGGTYSTLKVQPAELEDSGVYFCASSQEKTGELFFGEGSRLTVL.

Of note for this clonotype: This could be a read error, since a much larger clone is one nucleotide away. Lacking the conserved final phenylalanine or tryptophan, this CDR3 likely reflects a read error. The chain is built from TRBV6-2 or TRBV6-3 and TRBJ2-7; D not certain. Germline CDR1 MNHEY, CDR2 SVGEGT. CDR3 length: 14 residues. Trimming took off 4 bases at V and 0 bases at J, with 10 bases between the two ends. The CDR3 region has the DNA TGTGCCAGCAGTTCCCTCCGGGCCTCCTACGAGCAGTACCTC. As protein: CASSSLRASYEQYL.

This clonotype was recorded at least ten times. The chain links TRBV4-2 to TRBJ2-7; 10 bases are shared with TRBD1. The V and J ends lost 1 base and 3 bases, in that order; junction bases with no gene match: 6. This CDR3 is 16 amino acids long. CDR1 and CDR2 (germline): LGHNA, YNFKEQ. CDR3 sequence (DNA): TGTGCCAGCAGCCAAGCTTCGGGACAGGGGAACTACGAGCAGTACTTC. Translation: CASSQASGQGNYEQYF.

The table lists this clonotype with a few counts. The chain uses TRBV12-3 or TRBV12-4 and TRBJ2-5; the match to TRBD1 covers 9 bases. This CDR3 has 17 amino acids. J lost 5 bases, V lost 6 bases, and 16 bases had no gene match. The CDR3 DNA is TGTGCCAGCAGCCTCACACGTACAGGGGGCTATAATGAGACCCAGTACTTC. Translated, it gives CASSLTRTGGYNETQYF.

Worth noting for this clonotype: A much more abundant neighbour one base away suggests this may be a read error. No conserved phenylalanine or tryptophan is present at the end of the CDR3, so a read error is the likely explanation. The chain uses TRBV6-1 and TRBJ2-3; tentative D call: TRBD2 (6 bases). Trimming shortened V by 10 bases and J by 4 bases, and 15 bases separated the two germline ends. CDR1 MNHNS and CDR2 SASEGT come from the germline V gene. This CDR3 is built from 13 residues. The CDR3 bases are TGTGCCACCCTGATGCGGGGTGCAGATACGCAGTATTTA. This translates into CATLMRGADTQYL.

CDR3 residues: CSARTVGSYNSPLHF. DNA for the CDR3: TGCAGTGCTAGAACTGTTGGCTCCTATAATTCACCCCTCCACTTT. The V gene is TRBV20-1, the J gene TRBJ1-6; D unresolved. This CDR3 contains 15 residues. Trimming stripped 2 bases from V and 0 bases from J, with 8 bases between. CDR1 is DFQATT, CDR2 SNEGSKA, per germline (reference sequence).

Comments on this clonotype: This sequence may be a read error, since a much larger clone differs from it by one base. The chain combines TRBV6-6 with TRBJ2-6; D gene unclear. V was clipped by 6 bases and J by 2 bases, with 5 bases between them. The germline V gene has CDR1 MNHNY and CDR2 SVGAGI (reference sequence). This CDR3 is built from 13 residues. The CDR3 coding sequence is TGTGCCAGCAGAATACCTGGGGCCAACGTCCTGACTTTC. Translating gives CASRIPGANVLTF.

V is TRBV6-1 and J is TRBJ2-3; a possible D gene is TRBD2 (5 bases). The CDR3 sequence is 13 residues long. Per germline, CDR1 MNHNS and CDR2 SASEGT. As DNA, the CDR3 is TGTGCGGTAGAGGGAGAGCACACAGATACGCAGTATTTT. Translation: CAVEGEHTDTQYF.

This chain joins TRBV5-6 and TRBJ2-7; the D gene could be TRBD1 or TRBD2 (5 bases each). V lost 0 bases and J 7 bases, leaving 14 bases between the germline ends. The germline V gene encodes CDR1 SGHDT and CDR2 YYEEEE. This CDR3 comprises 14 residues. CDR3: CASSLVTARGEQYF. The CDR3 DNA sequence: TGTGCCAGCAGCTTGGTGACAGCACGAGGGGAGCAGTACTTC.